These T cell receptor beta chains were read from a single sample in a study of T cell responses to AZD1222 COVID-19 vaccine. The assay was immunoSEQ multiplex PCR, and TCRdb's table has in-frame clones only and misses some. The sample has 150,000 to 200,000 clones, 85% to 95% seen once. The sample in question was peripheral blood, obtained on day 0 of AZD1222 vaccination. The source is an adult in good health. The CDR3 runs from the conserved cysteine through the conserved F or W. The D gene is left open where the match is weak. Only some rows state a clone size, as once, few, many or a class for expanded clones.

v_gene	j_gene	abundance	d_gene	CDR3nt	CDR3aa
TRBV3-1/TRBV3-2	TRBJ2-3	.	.	TGTGCCAGCACCCCGTGGGGTATCACAGATACGCAGTATTTT	CASTPWGITDTQYF
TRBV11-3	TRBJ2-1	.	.	TGTGCCAGCTGCCCGCGGGACCGGGGAGGCAATGAGCAGTTCTTC	CASCPRDRGGNEQFF
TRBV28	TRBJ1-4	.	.	TGTGCCAGCAGTATAGGAGCAACTAATGAAAAACTGTTTTTT	CASSIGATNEKLFF
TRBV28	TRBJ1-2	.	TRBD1	TGTGCCAGCAGCCCAGGACAGGGGGCGCTGGCTAACTATGGCTACACCTTC	CASSPGQGALANYGYTF
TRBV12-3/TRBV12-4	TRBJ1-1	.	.	TGTGCCAGCAGTCCCAGGGTCACTGAAGCTTTCTTT	CASSPRVTEAFF
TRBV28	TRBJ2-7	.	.	TGTGCCAGCAGAAGCGGCCCTACTACCTACGAGCAGTACTTC	CASRSGPTTYEQYF
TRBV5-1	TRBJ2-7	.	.	TGCGCCAGCAGCTTGGGTGCAGGGGCCTACGAGCAGTACTTC	CASSLGAGAYEQYF
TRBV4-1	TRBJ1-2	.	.	TGCGCCAGCAGCCATACCCCACAGGAGACGTCTGGGGGCTACACCTTC	CASSHTPQETSGGYTF
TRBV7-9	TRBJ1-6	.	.	TGTGCCAGCAGCCGCCAGGGACCGGGGATGTTAAGACCCCTCCACTTT	CASSRQGPGMLRPLHF
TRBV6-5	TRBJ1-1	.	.	TGTGCCAGCAGTTCTAATAAGGGGCAGGTCACTGAAGCTTTCTTT	CASSSNKGQVTEAFF
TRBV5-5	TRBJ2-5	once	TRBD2	TGTGCCAGCAGCTTGGCCCCCGTCCTAGCGGGAGGGCAAGAGACCCAGTACTTC	CASSLAPVLAGGQETQYF
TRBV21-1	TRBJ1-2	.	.	TGTGCCAGCAGGAAAGTGGACAGGGGGCTTCATGGCTACACCTTC	CASRKVDRGLHGYTF
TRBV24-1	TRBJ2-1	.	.	TGTGCCACCAGTGATCTCGAACCCGAGCAGTTCTTC	CATSDLEPEQFF
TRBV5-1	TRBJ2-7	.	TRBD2	TGCGCCAGCAGCGGCGTAGCGGGAGAGGTCTACGAGCAGTACTTC	CASSGVAGEVYEQYF
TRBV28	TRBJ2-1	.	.	TGTGCCAGCAGGACCCTGACTGGAGCTTACAATGAGCAGTTCTTC	CASRTLTGAYNEQFF
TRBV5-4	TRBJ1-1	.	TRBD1	TGTGCCAGCAGCCGCACAGGGGTGGCGAACACTGAAGCTTTCTTT	CASSRTGVANTEAFF
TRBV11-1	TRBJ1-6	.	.	TGTGCCAGCAGCTGGGAGGGGCGTGATTCACCCCTCCACTTT	CASSWEGRDSPLHF
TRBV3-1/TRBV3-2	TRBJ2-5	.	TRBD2	TGTGCCAGCAGCCAAGCAGGGCTGGTGGGAGGGTGGGAGACCCAGTACTTC	CASSQAGLVGGWETQYF
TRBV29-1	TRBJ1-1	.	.	TGCAGCTCCCGGGCTTCCTTGGGGGACACTGAAGCTTTCTTT	CSSRASLGDTEAFF
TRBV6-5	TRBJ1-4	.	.	TGTGCCAGCAGTTACTCTCAGGGGCGAGAAAAACTGTTTTTT	CASSYSQGREKLFF
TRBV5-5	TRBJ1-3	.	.	TGTGCCAGCAGCCCCTTGGGCCAGTCGGGAAACACCATATATTTT	CASSPLGQSGNTIYF
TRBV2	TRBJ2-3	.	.	TGTGCCAGCAGTGGACGAGGGGGGCTCGGTACGCAGTATTTT	CASSGRGGLGTQYF
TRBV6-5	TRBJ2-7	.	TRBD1	TGTGCCAGCAAGCGTCGGACAGGGGCCTACGAGCAGTACTTC	CASKRRTGAYEQYF
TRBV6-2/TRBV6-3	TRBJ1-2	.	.	TGTGCCAGCAGTTACTCTGGGGCCCGCACCCCAAGGAGCTACACCTTC	CASSYSGARTPRSYTF
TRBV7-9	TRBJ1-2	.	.	TGTGCCAGCAGGGACAGTGTTAACTATGGCTACACCTTC	CASRDSVNYGYTF
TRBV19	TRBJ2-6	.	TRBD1	TGTGCCAGTAGGGATATTGGGACAGGGTCCCCTGGGGCCAACGTCCTGACTTTC	CASRDIGTGSPGANVLTF
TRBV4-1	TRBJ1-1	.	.	TGCGCCAGCAGCCGAGACAGCCTCGGGGACACTGAAGCTTTCTTT	CASSRDSLGDTEAFF
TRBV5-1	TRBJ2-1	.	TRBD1	TGCGCCAGCAGGGGGTCGGACAGGGCCCTACTCAATGAGCAGTTCTTC	CASRGSDRALLNEQFF
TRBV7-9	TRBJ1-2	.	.	TGTGCCAGCAGCGAACAGGGTGGATATGGCTACACCTTC	CASSEQGGYGYTF
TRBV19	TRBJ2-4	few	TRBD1	TGTGCCAGTAGTTCCGGGACAGGGGGCTTAAGGAACATTCAGTACTTC	CASSSGTGGLRNIQYF
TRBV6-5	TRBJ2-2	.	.	TGTGCCAGCAGCCAATATTTAGATGTCGGGGAGCTGTTTTTT	CASSQYLDVGELFF
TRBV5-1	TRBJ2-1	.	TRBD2	TGCGCCAGCAGCTTGGAGGTAGCGGGAGCCGGTGAGCAGTTCTTC	CASSLEVAGAGEQFF
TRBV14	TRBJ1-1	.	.	TGTGCCAGCAGCCGACAGTATAGTAGACCTAACACTGAAGCTTTCTTT	CASSRQYSRPNTEAFF
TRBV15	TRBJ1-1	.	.	TGTGCCACCAGCAAACTTAGGACAGAAAACACTGAAGCTTTCTTT	CATSKLRTENTEAFF
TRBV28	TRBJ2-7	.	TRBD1	TGTGCCAGCAGTTTAAACTTCAGGGGGCGATACGAGCAGTACTTC	CASSLNFRGRYEQYF
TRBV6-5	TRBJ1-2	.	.	TGTGCCAGCAGGATCCCGGGGGGGGACTATGGCTACACCTTC	CASRIPGGDYGYTF
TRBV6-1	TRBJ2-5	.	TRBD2	TGTGCCAGCAGTGCCCGGGATACTAGCGGGAGAGGGGAGACCCAGTACTTC	CASSARDTSGRGETQYF
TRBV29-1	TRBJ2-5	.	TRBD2	TGCAGTGCCAGGGTGGGACTAGCGGGAGGGTCTACCCAGTACTTC	CSARVGLAGGSTQYF
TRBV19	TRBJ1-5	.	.	TGTGCCAGTAAAAAACAGGGAGACCAAGACGTAAGCAATCAGCCCCAGCATTTT	CASKKQGDQDVSNQPQHF
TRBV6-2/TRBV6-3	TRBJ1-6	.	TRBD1	TGTGCCAGCAGTTACTCTCGGACAGGGGGCGAATCCCATAATTCACCCCTCCACTTT	CASSYSRTGGESHNSPLHF
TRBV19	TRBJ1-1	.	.	TGTGCCAGTAGTACAGGGCCGAACACTGAAGCTTTCTTT	CASSTGPNTEAFF
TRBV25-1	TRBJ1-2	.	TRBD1	TGTGCCAGCAGCCCGGGGACAGCCTATGGCTACACCTTC	CASSPGTAYGYTF
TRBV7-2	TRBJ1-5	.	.	TGTGCCAGCAGCTCAAGAGGGGATCAGCCCCAGCATTTT	CASSSRGDQPQHF
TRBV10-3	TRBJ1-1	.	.	TGTGCCGCCATCAGGGACTTGAACACTGAAGCTTTCTTT	CAAIRDLNTEAFF
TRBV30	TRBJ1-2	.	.	TGTGCCTGGACTACGCGGGGAGTCACCTATGGCTACACCTTC	CAWTTRGVTYGYTF
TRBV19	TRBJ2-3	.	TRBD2	TGTGCCAGTAGGTGGACTAGTAGGCGGGATACGCAGTATTTT	CASRWTSRRDTQYF